What follows are 15 T cell receptor beta chains derived from one specimen sequenced in a study of T-cell memory formation after mild COVID-19. TCRdb reanalysed the 5' RACE reads using MiXCR and keeps one entry per CDR3 protein. The table lists approximately 30,000 distinct CDR3 sequences, roughly 16% of them singletons, with 1.2% to 1.5% in the top ten. Sequencing was performed on PBMCs or a T cell subset sorted from them (not recorded which). The receptors originated from an adult who had mild COVID-19 (a few samples of this study predate the infection). Cell type and time point are not known.

This clonotype was seen ten or more times. V is TRBV7-2 and J is TRBJ2-2; unclear D gene. Between the trimmed V and J ends, which lost 1 base and 8 bases, there was a span of 8 bases. The germline V gene has CDR1 SGHTA and CDR2 FQGNSA. CDR3 length: 13 residues. The CDR3 coding sequence is TGTGCCAGCAGCTTAGATTCCCGGGGGGAGCTGTTTTTT. As protein: CASSLDSRGELFF.

There are many counts of this clonotype. V is TRBV11-2 and J is TRBJ2-7; 11 nucleotides match TRBD1. This CDR3 comprises 14 residues. The V gene end was trimmed by 5 bases and the J gene end by 5 bases; junction bases not matched to a gene: 5. Per germline, CDR1 SGHAT and CDR2 FQNNGV. Here the CDR3 reads CASSRDRGRDEQYF. CDR3 nucleotide sequence: TGTGCCAGCAGCCGGGACAGGGGGAGGGACGAGCAGTACTTC.

This clonotype showed up many times. The gene calls are TRBV29-1 and TRBJ2-1, with 10 bases that match TRBD2. The CDR3 contains 15 residues. CDR1 and CDR2 from the germline V gene are SQVTM and ANQGSEA. Trimming removed 7 bases from V and 4 bases from J; junction bases left unmatched: 10. CDR3 protein: CSGRTGTSVYNEQFF. The DNA of the CDR3 is TGCAGCGGTCGGACCGGGACTAGCGTTTACAATGAGCAGTTCTTC.

Ten or more counts support this clonotype. The chain couples TRBV3-1 to TRBJ1-5; TRBD1 agrees at 12 bases. The CDR3 has 15 amino acids. Germline V CDR1 and CDR2: LGHDT, YNNKEL (reference sequence). V trimming: 6 bases; J trimming: 6 bases; junction bases outside the gene matches: 6. The CDR3 coding sequence is TGTGCCAGCAGTCCCCGGGACAGGGGGCCTCAGCCCCAGCATTTT. This gives the protein CASSPRDRGPQPQHF.

The CDR3 bases are TGTGCCAGCAGCTTAGCGTATCAGGGGAACACTGAAGCTTTCTTT. Its translation is CASSLAYQGNTEAFF. V is TRBV7-9 and J is TRBJ1-1, with TRBD1 as a possible D gene (5 bases). The V end lost 0 bases, the J end lost 1 base, and 9 bases lay between the germline ends. CDR1 SEHNR and CDR2 FQNEAQ come from the germline V gene (reference sequence). The CDR3 sequence is 15 residues long.

This clonotype has ten or more counts. The rearrangement uses TRBV7-8 and TRBJ1-5, with D tentatively TRBD1 (6 bases). The CDR3 has 16 amino acids. Germline values: CDR1 SGHVS, CDR2 FQNEAQ. Trimming took 1 base from V and 4 from J, leaving 14 bases between them. The CDR3 reads CASSLERNRDNQPQHF. As DNA, the CDR3 is TGTGCCAGCAGCTTAGAAAGGAACAGGGATAATCAGCCCCAGCATTTT.

This clonotype was picked up many times. The chain recombines TRBV20-1 with TRBJ1-1; D call uncertain. V lost 2 bases to trimming and J lost 1 base, with 11 bases between them. The length of the CDR3 is 14 residues. In germline, CDR1 is DFQATT, CDR2 SNEGSKA (reference sequence). CDR3 amino acids: CSARKRVSNTEAFF. The DNA of the CDR3 is TGCAGTGCTAGAAAGAGGGTTTCGAACACTGAAGCTTTCTTT.

In its sample, this clonotype is medium-sized. CDR3 nucleotides: TGTGCCAGCAGCCCCCTGGTGGGCGGAGCCTACGAGCAGTACTTC. This sequence encodes CASSPLVGGAYEQYF. The chain is built from TRBV7-9 and TRBJ2-7; D not certain. This CDR3 contains 15 residues. Germline V gene sequence: CDR1 SEHNR, CDR2 FQNEAQ (reference sequence). With 5 bases removed from V and 2 bases from J, the gap between germline ends came to 16 bases.

This clonotype occurred many times. This chain uses TRBV7-9 with TRBJ2-1, with D perhaps being TRBD1 or TRBD2 (6 bases each). CDR1 SEHNR and CDR2 FQNEAQ come from the germline V gene (reference sequence). CDR3 length: 17 residues. Trimming pared 5 bases from V and 6 bases from J, leaving 23 bases between. The CDR3 spells CASSTRGGTRFSNEQFF. As DNA, the CDR3 is TGTGCCAGCAGCACCCGGGGCGGGACACGGTTTAGCAATGAGCAGTTCTTC.

This clonotype was counted once. The chain links TRBV28 to TRBJ2-2, with 9 bases that match TRBD1. The trim removed 5 bases at V and 6 bases at J, leaving 10 bases unmatched. The CDR3 is made up of 16 amino acids. Germline CDR1 MDHEN, CDR2 SYDVKM. The CDR3 protein is CASSLPGTGLAGELFF. In DNA form, the CDR3 reads TGTGCCAGCAGTCTCCCTGGGACAGGGCTGGCCGGGGAGCTGTTTTTT.

This clonotype occurred many times. The V gene is TRBV9, the J gene TRBJ2-3; D remains unclear. There are 14 residues in the CDR3. Germline loops: CDR1 SGDLS, CDR2 YYNGEE. The V and J ends lost 0 bases and 9 bases respectively, with 14 bases between them. The CDR3 sequence is CASSVVTPAITQYF. The DNA of the CDR3 is TGTGCCAGCAGCGTAGTTACACCAGCAATCACGCAGTATTTT. Variable domain in full (rest from reference TRBV9 and TRBJ2-3): DSGVTQTPKHLITATGQRVTLRCSPRSGDLSVYWYQQSLDQGLQFLIQYYNGEERAKGNILERFSAQQFPDLHSELNLSSLELGDSALYFCASSVVTPAITQYFGPGTRLTVL.

This clonotype has a count of ten or more. The V and J genes are TRBV27 and TRBJ2-1; D unresolved. V gave up 0 bases and J gave up 4 bases, with 10 bases separating them. Per germline, CDR1 MNHEY and CDR2 SMNVEV (reference sequence). This CDR3 spans 15 amino acids. The CDR3 is CASSLSPTDYNEQFF. CDR3 coding DNA: TGTGCCAGCAGTTTATCCCCAACGGATTACAATGAGCAGTTCTTC.

The CDR3: CASSQGSRRIAGANVLTF. The CDR3 DNA follows: TGCGCCAGCAGCCAAGGTTCTAGGAGAATCGCTGGGGCCAACGTCCTGACTTTC. The chain joins TRBV4-1 to TRBJ2-6; D not certain. The CDR3 has 18 amino acids. The V and J ends lost 1 base and 2 bases respectively, with 15 bases between them. Germline loops: CDR1 MGHRA, CDR2 YSYEKL.

This clonotype was picked up many times. The chain has TRBV29-1 and TRBJ2-1; 10 positions agree with TRBD2. This CDR3 has 15 amino acids. The germline V gene has CDR1 SQVTM and CDR2 ANQGSEA. The trim removed 4 bases at V and 8 bases at J, leaving 11 bases unmatched. The CDR3 region is CSVGALAGVGDEQFF. The CDR3 DNA is TGCAGCGTTGGCGCCCTAGCGGGGGTTGGGGATGAGCAGTTCTTC.

In its sample, this clonotype was seen many times. The J gene is TRBJ2-5, the V gene TRBV15; no clear D. Germline V lookup: CDR1 LNHNV, CDR2 YYDKDF (reference sequence). This CDR3 has 15 amino acids. V shed 4 bases and J shed 2 bases, with 14 bases lying between them. CDR3: CATSILDVPQETQYF. The CDR3 DNA follows: TGTGCCACCAGCATACTGGACGTCCCTCAAGAGACCCAGTACTTC. The entire variable domain, with the rest obtained from reference TRBV15 and TRBJ2-5, is as follows: DAMVIQNPRYQVTQFGKPVTLSCSQTLNHNVMYWYQQKSSQAPKLLFHYYDKDFNNEADTPDNFQSRRPNTSFCFLDIRSPGLGDTAMYLCATSILDVPQETQYFGPGTRLLVL.